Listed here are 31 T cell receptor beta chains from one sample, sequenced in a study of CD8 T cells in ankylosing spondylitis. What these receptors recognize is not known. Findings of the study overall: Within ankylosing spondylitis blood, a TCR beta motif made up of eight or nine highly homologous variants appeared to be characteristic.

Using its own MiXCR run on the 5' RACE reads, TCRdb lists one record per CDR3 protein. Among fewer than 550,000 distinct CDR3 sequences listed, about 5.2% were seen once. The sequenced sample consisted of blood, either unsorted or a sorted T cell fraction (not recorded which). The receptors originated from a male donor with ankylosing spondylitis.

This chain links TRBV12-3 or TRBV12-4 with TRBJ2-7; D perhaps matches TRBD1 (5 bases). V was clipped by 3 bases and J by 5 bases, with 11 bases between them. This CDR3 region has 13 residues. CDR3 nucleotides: TGTGCCAGCAGTTTTCAGCAGGGTAACGAGCAGTACTTC. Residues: CASSFQQGNEQYF.

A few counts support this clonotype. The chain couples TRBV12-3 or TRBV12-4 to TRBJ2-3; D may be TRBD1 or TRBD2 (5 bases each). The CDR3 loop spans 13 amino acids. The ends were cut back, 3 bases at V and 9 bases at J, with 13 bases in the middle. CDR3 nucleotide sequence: TGTGCCAGCAGTTTTTCGGGGCTGGGGACGCAGTATTTT. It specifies CASSFSGLGTQYF.

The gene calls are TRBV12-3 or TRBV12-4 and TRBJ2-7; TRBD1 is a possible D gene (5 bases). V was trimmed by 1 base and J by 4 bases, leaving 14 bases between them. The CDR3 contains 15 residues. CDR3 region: CASSLGSTANYEQYF. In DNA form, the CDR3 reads TGTGCCAGCAGTTTAGGATCGACAGCCAATTACGAGCAGTACTTC.

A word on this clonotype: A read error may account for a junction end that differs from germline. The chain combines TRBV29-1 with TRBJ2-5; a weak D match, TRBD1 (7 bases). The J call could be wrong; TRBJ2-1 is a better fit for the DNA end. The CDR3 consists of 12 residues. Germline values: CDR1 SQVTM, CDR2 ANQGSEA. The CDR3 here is CSVEGGGETQFF. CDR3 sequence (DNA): TGCAGCGTAGAAGGGGGCGGGGAGACCCAGTTCTTC.

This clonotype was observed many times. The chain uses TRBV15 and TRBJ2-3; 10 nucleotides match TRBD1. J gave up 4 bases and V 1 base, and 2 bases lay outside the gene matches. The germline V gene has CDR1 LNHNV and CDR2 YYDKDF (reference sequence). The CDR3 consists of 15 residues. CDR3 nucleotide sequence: TGTGCCACCAGCAGAGGACAGGGGGCCTCAGATACGCAGTATTTT. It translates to CATSRGQGASDTQYF. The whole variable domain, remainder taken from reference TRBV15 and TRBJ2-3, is DAMVIQNPRYQVTQFGKPVTLSCSQTLNHNVMYWYQQKSSQAPKLLFHYYDKDFNNEADTPDNFQSRRPNTSFCFLDIRSPGLGDTAMYLCATSRGQGASDTQYFGPGTRLTVL.

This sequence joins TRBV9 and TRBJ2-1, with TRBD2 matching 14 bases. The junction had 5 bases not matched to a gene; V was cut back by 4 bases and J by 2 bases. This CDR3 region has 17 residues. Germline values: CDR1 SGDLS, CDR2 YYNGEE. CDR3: CASSPRTSGGPYNEQFF. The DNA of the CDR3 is TGTGCCAGCAGCCCTCGGACTAGCGGGGGGCCCTACAATGAGCAGTTCTTC.

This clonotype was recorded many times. This CDR3 reads CASSQDVRGLRTQYF. The CDR3 DNA reads as TGCGCCAGCAGCCAAGATGTTAGGGGACTCCGAACGCAGTATTTT. The chain employs TRBV4-3 and TRBJ2-3, with D perhaps TRBD2 (6 bases). Between the trimmed V and J ends, which lost 0 bases and 9 bases, there was a span of 16 bases. The CDR3 spans 15 residues. Germline loops: CDR1 LGHNA, CDR2 YSLEER.

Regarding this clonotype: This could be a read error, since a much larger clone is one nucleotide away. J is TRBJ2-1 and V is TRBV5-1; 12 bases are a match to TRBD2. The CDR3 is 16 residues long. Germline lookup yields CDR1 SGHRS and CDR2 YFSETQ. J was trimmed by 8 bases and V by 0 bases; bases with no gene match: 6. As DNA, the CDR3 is TGCGCCAGCAGCTTGGTCGTACTAGCGGGAGGAGATGAGCAGTTCTTC. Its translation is CASSLVVLAGGDEQFF. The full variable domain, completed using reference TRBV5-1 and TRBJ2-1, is KAGVTQTPRYLIKTRGQQVTLSCSPISGHRSVSWYQQTPGQGLQFLFEYFSETQRNKGNFPGRFSGRQFSNSRSEMNVSTLELGDSALYLCASSLVVLAGGDEQFFGPGTRLTVL.

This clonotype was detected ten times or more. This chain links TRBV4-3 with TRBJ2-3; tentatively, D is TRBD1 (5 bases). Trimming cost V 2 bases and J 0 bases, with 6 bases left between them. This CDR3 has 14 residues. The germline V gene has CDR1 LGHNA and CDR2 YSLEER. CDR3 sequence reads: CASSQQGSTDTQYF. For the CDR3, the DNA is TGCGCCAGCAGCCAACAGGGAAGCACAGATACGCAGTATTTT.

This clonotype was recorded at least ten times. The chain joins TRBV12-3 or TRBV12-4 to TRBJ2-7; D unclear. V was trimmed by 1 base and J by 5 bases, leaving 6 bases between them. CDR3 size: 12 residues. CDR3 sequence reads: CASSLGGNEQYF. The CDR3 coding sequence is TGTGCCAGCAGTTTAGGGGGAAACGAGCAGTACTTC.

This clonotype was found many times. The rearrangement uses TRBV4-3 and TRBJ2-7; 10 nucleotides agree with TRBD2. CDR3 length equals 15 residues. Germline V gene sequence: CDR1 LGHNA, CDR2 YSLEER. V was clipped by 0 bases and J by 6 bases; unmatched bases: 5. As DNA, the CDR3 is TGCGCCAGCAGCCAAGAACCTAGCGGGAGCATCGAGCAGTACTTC. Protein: CASSQEPSGSIEQYF.

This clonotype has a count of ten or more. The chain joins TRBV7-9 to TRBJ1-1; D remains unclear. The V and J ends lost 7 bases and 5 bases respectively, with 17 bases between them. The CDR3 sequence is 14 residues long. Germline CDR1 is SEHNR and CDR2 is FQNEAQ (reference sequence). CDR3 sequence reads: CASTISGLGTEAFF. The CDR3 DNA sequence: TGTGCCAGCACCATCAGCGGGCTGGGGACTGAAGCTTTCTTT.

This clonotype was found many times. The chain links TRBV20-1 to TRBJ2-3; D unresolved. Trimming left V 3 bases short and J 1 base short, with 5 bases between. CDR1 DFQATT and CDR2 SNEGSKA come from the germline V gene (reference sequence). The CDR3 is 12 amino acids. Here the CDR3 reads CSARARTDTQYF. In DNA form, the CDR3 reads TGCAGTGCTAGGGCCCGCACAGATACGCAGTATTTT.

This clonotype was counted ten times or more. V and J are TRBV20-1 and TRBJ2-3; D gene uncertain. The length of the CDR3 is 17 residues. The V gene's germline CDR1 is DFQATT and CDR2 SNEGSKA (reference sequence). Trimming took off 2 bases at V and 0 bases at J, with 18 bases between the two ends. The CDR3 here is CSARNRDTAVSTDTQYF. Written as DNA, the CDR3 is TGCAGTGCTAGAAATAGAGATACGGCTGTTAGCACAGATACGCAGTATTTT.

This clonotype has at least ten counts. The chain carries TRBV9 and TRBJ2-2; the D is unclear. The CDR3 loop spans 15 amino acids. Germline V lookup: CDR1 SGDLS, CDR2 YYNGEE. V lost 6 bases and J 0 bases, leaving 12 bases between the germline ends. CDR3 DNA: TGTGCCAGCAACATTGGAACAACGAACACCGGGGAGCTGTTTTTT. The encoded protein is CASNIGTTNTGELFF.

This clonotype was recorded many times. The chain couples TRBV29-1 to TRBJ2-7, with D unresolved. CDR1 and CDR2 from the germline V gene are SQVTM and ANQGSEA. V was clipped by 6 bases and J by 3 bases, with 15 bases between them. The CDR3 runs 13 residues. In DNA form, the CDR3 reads TGCAGCGTGATGGGATGGGTAGACTACGAGCAGTACTTC. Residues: CSVMGWVDYEQYF.

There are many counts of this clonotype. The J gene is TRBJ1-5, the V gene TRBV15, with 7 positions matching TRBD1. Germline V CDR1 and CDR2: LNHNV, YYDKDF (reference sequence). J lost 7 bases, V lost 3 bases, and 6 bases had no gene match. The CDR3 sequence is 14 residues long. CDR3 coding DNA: TGTGCCACCAGCAGGACAGGGTTCAGACAGCCCCAGCATTTT. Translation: CATSRTGFRQPQHF.

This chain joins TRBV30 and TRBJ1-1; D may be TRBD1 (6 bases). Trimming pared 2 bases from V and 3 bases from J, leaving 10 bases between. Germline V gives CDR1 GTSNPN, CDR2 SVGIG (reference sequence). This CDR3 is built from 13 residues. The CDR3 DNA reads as TGTGCCTGGAGTTCAAACAGGGACACTGAAGCTTTCTTT. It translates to CAWSSNRDTEAFF.

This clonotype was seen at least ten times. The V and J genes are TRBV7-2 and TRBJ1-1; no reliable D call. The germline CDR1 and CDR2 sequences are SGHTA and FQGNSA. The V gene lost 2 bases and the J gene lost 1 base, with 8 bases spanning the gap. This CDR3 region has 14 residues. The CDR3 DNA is TGTGCCAGCAGCTTACAGCGGGCGAACACTGAAGCTTTCTTT. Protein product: CASSLQRANTEAFF.

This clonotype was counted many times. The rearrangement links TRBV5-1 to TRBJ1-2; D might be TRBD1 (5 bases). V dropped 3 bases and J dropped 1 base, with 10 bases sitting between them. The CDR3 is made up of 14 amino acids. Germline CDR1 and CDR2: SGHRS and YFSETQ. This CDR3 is CASSYGTGNYGYTF. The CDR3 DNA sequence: TGCGCCAGCAGCTACGGGACGGGTAACTATGGCTACACCTTC.

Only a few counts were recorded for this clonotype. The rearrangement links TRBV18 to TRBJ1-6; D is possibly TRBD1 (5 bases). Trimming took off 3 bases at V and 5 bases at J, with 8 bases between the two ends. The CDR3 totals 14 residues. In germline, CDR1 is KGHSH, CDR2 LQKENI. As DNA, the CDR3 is TGTGCCAGCTCACCTACGGACAATAATTCACCCCTCCACTTT. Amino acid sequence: CASSPTDNNSPLHF.

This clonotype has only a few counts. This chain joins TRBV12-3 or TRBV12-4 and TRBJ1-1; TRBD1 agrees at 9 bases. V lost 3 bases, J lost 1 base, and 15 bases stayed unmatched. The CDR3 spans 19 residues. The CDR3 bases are TGTGCCAGCAGTTTGCAGACAGTTCGGACAGGGGATCGGAACACTGAAGCTTTCTTT. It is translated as CASSLQTVRTGDRNTEAFF.

The CDR3 sequence is CASSLQVSGRETQYF. In DNA, the CDR3 is TGTGCCAGCAGTCTACAGGTCAGCGGACGAGAGACCCAGTACTTC. The V call is TRBV7-2, the J call TRBJ2-5; D might be TRBD1 or TRBD2, each matching 5 bases. Germline CDR1 SGHTA, CDR2 FQGNSA. This CDR3 has 15 amino acids. V dropped 6 bases and J dropped 4 bases, with 18 bases sitting between them.

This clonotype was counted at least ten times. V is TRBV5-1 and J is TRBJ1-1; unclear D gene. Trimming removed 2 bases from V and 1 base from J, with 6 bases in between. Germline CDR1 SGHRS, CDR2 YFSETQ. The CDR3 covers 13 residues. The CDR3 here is CASSFAQNTEAFF. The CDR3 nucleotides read TGCGCCAGCAGCTTCGCACAGAACACTGAAGCTTTCTTT.

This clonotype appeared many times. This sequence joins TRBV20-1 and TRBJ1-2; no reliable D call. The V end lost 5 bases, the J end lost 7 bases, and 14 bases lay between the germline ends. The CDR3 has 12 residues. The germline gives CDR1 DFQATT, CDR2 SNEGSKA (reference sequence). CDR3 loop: CSALTDSAGYTF. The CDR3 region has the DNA TGCAGTGCTCTAACTGACTCGGCTGGCTACACCTTC.

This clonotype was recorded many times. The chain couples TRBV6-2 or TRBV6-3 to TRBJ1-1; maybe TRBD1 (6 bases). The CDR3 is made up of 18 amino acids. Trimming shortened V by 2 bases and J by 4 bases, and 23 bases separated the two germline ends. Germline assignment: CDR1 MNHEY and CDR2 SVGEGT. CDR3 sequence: CASSYLTINHRDSTEAFF. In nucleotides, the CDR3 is TGTGCCAGCAGTTACCTAACCATTAACCACAGGGATAGCACTGAAGCTTTCTTT.

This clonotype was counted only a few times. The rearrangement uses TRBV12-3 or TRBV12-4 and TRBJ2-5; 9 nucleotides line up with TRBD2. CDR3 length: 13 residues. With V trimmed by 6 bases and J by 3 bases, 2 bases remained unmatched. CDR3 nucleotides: TGTGCCAGCAGCCGACTAGCGGAAGAGACCCAGTACTTC. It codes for CASSRLAEETQYF.

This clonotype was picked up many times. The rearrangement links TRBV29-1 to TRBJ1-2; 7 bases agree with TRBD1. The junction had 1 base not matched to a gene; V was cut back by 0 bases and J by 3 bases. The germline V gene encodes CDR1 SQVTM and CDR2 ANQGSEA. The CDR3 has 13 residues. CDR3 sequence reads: CSVEEGQYYGYTF. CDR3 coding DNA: TGCAGCGTTGAAGAGGGACAGTACTATGGCTACACCTTC. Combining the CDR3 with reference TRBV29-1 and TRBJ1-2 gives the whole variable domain SAVISQKPSRDICQRGTSLTIQCQVDSQVTMMFWYRQQPGQSLTLIATANQGSEATYESGFVIDKFPISRPNLTFSTLTVSNMSPEDSSIYLCSVEEGQYYGYTFGSGTRLTVV.

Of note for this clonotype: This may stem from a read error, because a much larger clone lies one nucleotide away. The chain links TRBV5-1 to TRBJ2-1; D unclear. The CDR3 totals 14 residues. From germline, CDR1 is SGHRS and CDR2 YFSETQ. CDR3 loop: CASSPGRIADEQSF. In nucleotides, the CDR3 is TGCGCCAGCAGCCCCGGACGGATAGCCGATGAGCAGTCCTTC.

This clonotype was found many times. The DNA for the CDR3 is TGTGCCAGCAGCCCAAACCCCCCCTACGAGCAGTACTTC. This encodes CASSPNPPYEQYF. The chain joins TRBV7-9 to TRBJ2-7; D call uncertain. This CDR3 contains 13 residues. Deletions cut 5 bases from V and 2 bases from J, with 10 bases between. Germline CDR1 SEHNR, CDR2 FQNEAQ (reference sequence).

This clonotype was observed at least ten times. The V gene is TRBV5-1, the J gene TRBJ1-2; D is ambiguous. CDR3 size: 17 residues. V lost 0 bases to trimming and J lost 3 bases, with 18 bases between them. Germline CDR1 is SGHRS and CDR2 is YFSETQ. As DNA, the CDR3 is TGCGCCAGCAGCTTGGACGGATCGATACCTGGGGACTATGGCTACACCTTC. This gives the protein CASSLDGSIPGDYGYTF.